In its sample, the clone carrying this T cell receptor (beta chain) was seen many times. Its target is unknown. The CDR3 end lies 3 residues beyond the end of the read and is filled in from the germline J gene. Trimming cost V 1 base and J 2 bases, with 12 bases left between them. CDR1 and CDR2 (germline): MNHNS, SASEGT. The CDR3 has 15 amino acids. The entry originates in a study of T cell clonality in common variable immunodeficiency. Whole-study results and caveats: Reportedly, TCR beta sequences from common variable immunodeficiency showed fewer deletions and N-nucleotide insertions.

Here immunoSEQ multiplex PCR was the method, and the copy in TCRdb shows in-frame clones only, minus some. There are 25,000 to 35,000 clones in the sample, none observed a single time. V usage is TRBV6-1 and J usage is TRBJ2-7; D is undetermined. The TCR sequence derives from a human donor with common variable immunodeficiency. Sample: peripheral blood mononuclear cells. The CDR3 reads CASSEVLRPTYEQYF. The sequenced part of the CDR3 DNA is TGTGCCAGCAGTGAAGTACTTCGTCCGACCTACGAG.